The 6 T cell receptor beta chains reported below all come from one sample, sequenced in a study of T-cell reconstitution after alpha-beta-depleted transplantation in children. As it was prepared, the TCRbeta library received unique molecular identifiers. One entry per CDR3 protein, called by TCRdb with MiXCR from the PCR reads. Among hundreds of thousands of distinct CDR3 sequences, roughly an eighth were seen once, and the ten largest hold over 5.5%. Sample: PBMCs from the stem cell graft donor, taken from the stem cell graft. The receptors stem from a human donor who donated a stem cell graft to a child with combined immunodeficiency.

V is TRBV18 and J is TRBJ1-5; D possibly corresponds to TRBD1 (5 bases). Trimming left V 3 bases short and J 5 bases short, with 8 bases between. CDR1 and CDR2 (germline): KGHSH, LQKENI. The CDR3 totals 13 residues. This chain's CDR3 is CASSPQGDQPQHF. The CDR3 nucleotides read TGTGCCAGCTCACCGCAAGGGGATCAGCCCCAGCATTTT.

The CDR3 loop is CATSDVGGPWNEQFF. The CDR3 DNA follows: TGTGCCACCAGTGATGTTGGCGGGCCTTGGAATGAGCAGTTCTTC. This chain links TRBV24-1 with TRBJ2-1, with a weak D call TRBD2 (5 bases). CDR3 length: 15 amino acids. Looked up from germline, CDR1 is KGHDR and CDR2 is SFDVKD. Trimming took off 3 bases at V and 7 bases at J, with 15 bases between the two ends.

This clonotype was detected many times. This rearrangement joins TRBV12-3 or TRBV12-4 to TRBJ2-3, with D maybe TRBD1 (6 bases). There are 12 residues in the CDR3. V lost 3 bases, J lost 6 bases, and 7 bases lay in between. This CDR3 is CASSFGQDTQYF. The CDR3 DNA is TGTGCCAGCAGTTTTGGACAGGATACGCAGTATTTT.

The rearrangement joins TRBV12-3 or TRBV12-4 to TRBJ2-5; D is ambiguous. This CDR3 has 16 amino acids. V lost 5 bases and J 5 bases, leaving 21 bases between the germline ends. The CDR3 DNA follows: TGTGCCAGCAGTCTTGGGTGGGCTAGGTCAACCGAGACCCAGTACTTC. Its protein product is CASSLGWARSTETQYF.

The gene calls are TRBV29-1 and TRBJ2-1; the D gene could be TRBD1 or TRBD2 (7 bases each). V was trimmed by 4 bases and J by 15 bases, leaving 22 bases between them. Germline assignment: CDR1 SQVTM and CDR2 ANQGSEA. CDR3 length equals 13 residues. For the CDR3, the DNA is TGCAGCGTTGGGAATCTAGCGGACCAGGGGGGGTTCTTC. Translated, it gives CSVGNLADQGGFF.

The chain employs TRBV7-2 and TRBJ2-3, with D tentatively TRBD1 or TRBD2 (6 bases each). In germline, CDR1 is SGHTA, CDR2 FQGNSA. There are 16 residues in the CDR3. Between the trimmed V and J ends, which lost 5 bases and 1 base, there was a span of 16 bases. The CDR3 is CASSARGGSGTDTQYF. As DNA, the CDR3 is TGTGCCAGCAGCGCTCGAGGGGGGTCCGGCACAGATACGCAGTATTTT. The entire variable domain, with the rest obtained from reference TRBV7-2 and TRBJ2-3, is as follows: GAGVSQSPSNKVTEKGKDVELRCDPISGHTALYWYRQSLGQGLEFLIYFQGNSAPDKSGLPSDRFSAERTGGSVSTLTIQRTQQEDSAVYLCASSARGGSGTDTQYFGPGTRLTVL.